Below, 10 T cell receptor beta chains from the same sample are listed, as sequenced in a study of cytomegalovirus exposure and HLA in healthy donors. In the PCR, 60 Vbeta and 13 Jbeta primers were used. Clones were read by immunoSEQ multiplex PCR, and TCRdb kept only the in-frame ones, dropping some. The table includes 100,000 to 150,000 clones, around three quarters detected once. The sequenced sample consisted of PBMCs. The receptors derive from a man aged 25 to 40 in good health and CMV-seropositive.

The chain combines TRBV19 with TRBJ1-6; the D is unclear. The CDR3 is 15 amino acids. CDR1 LNHDA and CDR2 SQIVND come from the germline V gene (reference sequence). V was cut by 5 bases and J by 5 bases, with 13 bases left in between. DNA for the CDR3: TGTGCCAGTAGTCCGTCGACGAGGGATAATTCACCCCTCCACTTT. Its translation is CASSPSTRDNSPLHF.

The V gene is TRBV5-5, the J gene TRBJ1-4, with D hard to call. The CDR3 is 16 residues long. Between the trimmed V and J ends, which lost 3 bases and 3 bases, there was a span of 15 bases. CDR1 SGHKS and CDR2 YYEKEE come from the germline V gene (reference sequence). This CDR3 is CASSSPPGTSNEKLFF. DNA of the CDR3: TGTGCCAGCAGCTCCCCGCCAGGTACATCTAATGAAAAACTGTTTTTT.

In its sample, this clone was seen once. The gene calls are TRBV6-6 and TRBJ1-5; unclear D gene. V gave up 1 base and J gave up 3 bases, with 7 bases separating them. Germline V gene sequence: CDR1 MNHNY, CDR2 SVGAGI (reference sequence). CDR3 size: 14 residues. DNA for the CDR3: TGTGCCAGCAGTTACTTAGCAACCAATCAGCCCCAGCATTTT. Encoded protein: CASSYLATNQPQHF.

The gene calls are TRBV28 and TRBJ2-7; D call uncertain. This CDR3 contains 12 residues. The V gene's germline CDR1 is MDHEN and CDR2 SYDVKM. The V gene lost 3 bases and the J gene lost 0 bases, with 3 bases spanning the gap. The CDR3 nucleotides read TGTGCCAGCAGTTTCCGCTCCTACGAGCAGTACTTC. It yields the protein CASSFRSYEQYF. Full variable domain (missing parts from reference TRBV28 and TRBJ2-7): DVKVTQSSRYLVKRTGEKVFLECVQDMDHENMFWYRQDPGLGLRLIYFSYDVKMKEKGDIPEGYSVSREKKERFSLILESASTNQTSMYLCASSFRSYEQYFGPGTRLTVT.

The V gene is TRBV30, the J gene TRBJ1-5; the match to TRBD1 covers 7 bases. CDR3 length: 15 residues. CDR1 is GTSNPN and CDR2 is SVGIG in the germline V gene (reference sequence). The trim removed 1 base at V and 8 bases at J, leaving 11 bases unmatched. This CDR3 reads CAWSARQGPGEPQHF. The CDR3 nucleotides read TGTGCCTGGAGTGCAAGACAGGGACCCGGAGAGCCCCAGCATTTT.

Here the CDR3 DNA reads TGTGCCAGCAGCTTAGTCAACTTCAGGGGTTCCTACAATGAGCAGTTCTTC. It codes for CASSLVNFRGSYNEQFF. The chain links TRBV7-6 to TRBJ2-1, with a possible D match to TRBD1 (6 bases). CDR3 size: 17 residues. From germline, CDR1 is SGHVS and CDR2 FNYEAQ. V was shortened by 1 base and J by 1 base, with 14 bases between the two germline ends. Combining the CDR3 with reference TRBV7-6 and TRBJ2-1 gives the whole variable domain GAGVSQSPRYKVTKRGQDVALRCDPISGHVSLYWYRQALGQGPEFLTYFNYEAQQDKSGLPNDRFSAERPEGSISTLTIQRTEQRDSAMYRCASSLVNFRGSYNEQFFGPGTRLTVL.

The V call is TRBV7-9, the J call TRBJ1-1; possible D gene TRBD1, 6 bases. The length of the CDR3 is 16 residues. Germline lookup yields CDR1 SEHNR and CDR2 FQNEAQ (reference sequence). Trimming removed 1 base at V and 5 bases at J, with 17 bases between. This CDR3 reads CASSLGRLGARTEAFF. CDR3 bases: TGTGCCAGCAGCTTAGGGCGGCTGGGGGCGCGGACTGAAGCTTTCTTT.

This chain uses TRBV6-5 with TRBJ1-6; D may be TRBD1 (6 bases). Looked up from germline, CDR1 is MNHEY and CDR2 is SVGAGI. V lost 6 bases and J lost 6, with 9 bases in between. The CDR3 length is 13 residues. CDR3 in amino acids: CASSGQTNSPLHF. Written as DNA, the CDR3 is TGTGCCAGCAGCGGACAGACTAATTCACCCCTCCACTTT.

The chain uses TRBV5-6 and TRBJ2-3; unclear D gene. Germline loops: CDR1 SGHDT, CDR2 YYEEEE. The CDR3 is 14 amino acids. V lost 0 bases and J 0 bases, leaving 5 bases between the germline ends. The CDR3 here is CASSLGDSTDTQYF. The CDR3, as DNA: TGTGCCAGCAGCTTGGGAGATAGCACAGATACGCAGTATTTT.

The chain joins TRBV28 to TRBJ2-3; 7 nucleotides agree with TRBD1. CDR1 and CDR2 (germline): MDHEN, SYDVKM. Unmatched junction bases numbered 9, after V lost 6 bases and J lost 3 bases. There are 15 residues in the CDR3. The CDR3 DNA reads as TGTGCCAGCAGCTCAGGGGGAAAGGTAACAGATACGCAGTATTTT. Translated, it gives CASSSGGKVTDTQYF.